This TCR beta chain was sequenced in a study of T cells after yellow fever vaccination. In the study overall: Some fractions had low cell numbers, and these were prepared with SMART-Seq v4 Ultra Low Input. Study results and limitations: A minor fraction of clonotypes spanned both CD4 and CD8 compartments. Among primary-vaccination clones, most reappeared after the booster, at roughly 95% for CD4 and around 91% for CD8.

Production of TCR cDNA was by 5'RACE template switching, which also added a universal primer site and UMIs. One entry per CDR3 protein, called by TCRdb with MiXCR from the 5' RACE reads. The table has about 85,000 distinct CDR3 sequences, less than 15% seen once. Sequences were derived from CD8+ T cells not binding an NS4B(214-222) dextramer, sorted from PBMCs, sampled more than 20 days after the first yellow fever vaccination. This TCR was recovered from a man between 18 and 35 years old who received the YFV17D yellow fever vaccine.

The CDR3 DNA reads as TGCAGCGTTGAAGATCTGGGCGGAGGGGGCACCTTC. Amino acid sequence: CSVEDLGGGGTF. J is TRBJ1-2 and V is TRBV29-1; D is perhaps TRBD1 (6 bases). The CDR3 runs to 12 residues. Germline V gene sequence: CDR1 SQVTM, CDR2 ANQGSEA. V was shortened by 0 bases and J by 13 bases, with 15 bases between the two germline ends.